These 12 T cell receptor beta chains were sequenced from one sample in a study of T cell clonality in common variable immunodeficiency. This table comes from immunoSEQ multiplex PCR, and its TCRdb copy is limited to in-frame clones, with some not included. The profile covers approximately 44,000 clones, none occurring a single time. The sample comprised peripheral blood mononuclear cells. The receptors were gathered from a person aged 18 to 75 in good health.

This clone showed up many times. The sequence runs out 3 residues before the end of the CDR3; the remainder is reconstructed from the germline J gene. The chain joins TRBV12-3 or TRBV12-4 to TRBJ2-2, with 8 nucleotides matching TRBD1. V lost 5 bases to trimming and J lost 9 bases; unmatched junction nucleotides: 8. The CDR3 sequence is 14 residues long. Here the CDR3 reads CASSPLRGLRELFF. CDR3 bases read: TGTGCCAGCAGTCCACTCAGGGGGCTGAGGGAG.

This clone showed up many times. The CDR3 is cut off 3 residues early in the read; its end comes from the germline J gene. This rearrangement joins TRBV5-1 to TRBJ2-1; TRBD2 matches at 9 bases. V shed 0 bases and J 9 bases; nucleotides not matched to a gene: 10. The CDR3 is made up of 16 amino acids. Germline assignment: CDR1 SGHRS and CDR2 YFSETQ. The CDR3: CASSLDISGGNPEQFF. The sequenced part of the CDR3 DNA is TGCGCCAGCAGCTTGGATATTAGCGGGGGCAATCCTGAG.

This clone was counted many times. From the germline J gene comes the end of the CDR3, since the read stops 3 residues before it. The chain is built from TRBV18 and TRBJ1-2; TRBD1 aligns across 7 bases. The CDR3 sequence is 17 residues long. The V and J ends lost 2 bases and 2 bases, in that order; junction bases with no gene match: 11. The germline V gene encodes CDR1 KGHSH and CDR2 LQKENI. The CDR3 DNA, read in part, is TGTGCCAGCTCACCAGGGAGCAGACAGGGACCCAACTATGGC. Translation gives CASSPGSRQGPNYG. The full CDR3 sequence reads CASSPGSRQGPNYGYTF.

This clone was detected ten times or more. The sequence runs out 3 residues before the end of the CDR3; the remainder is reconstructed from the germline J gene. V usage is TRBV10-3 and J usage is TRBJ2-3; TRBD2 aligns across 11 bases. Germline assignment: CDR1 ENHRY and CDR2 SYGVKD. CDR3 length equals 15 residues. V was clipped by 5 bases and J by 2 bases; unmatched bases: 3. CDR3 DNA, as far as it was read: TGTGCCATCAGTCAGACTAGCGGGAACACAGATACG. As protein: CAISQTSGNTDT. The full-length CDR3 reads as CAISQTSGNTDTQYF.

This clone came up many times. The CDR3 end is not reached by the read, which stops 3 residues before it; the germline J gene fills it in. The V and J genes are TRBV4-1 and TRBJ1-1; D gene uncertain. The germline V gene encodes CDR1 MGHRA and CDR2 YSYEKL. The CDR3 is made up of 13 amino acids. Trimming took off 8 bases at V and 2 bases at J, with 12 bases between the two ends. Incomplete CDR3 DNA: TGCGCCAGCCGTCTAAAGGGTAACACTGAA. Translation: CASRLKGNTE. The whole CDR3 protein reads CASRLKGNTEAFF.

This clone was seen a few times. The observed sequence ends 3 residues before the CDR3 terminus, with the missing tail filled in from the germline J gene. V usage is TRBV19 and J usage is TRBJ1-2; D gene uncertain. In germline, CDR1 is LNHDA, CDR2 SQIVND (reference sequence). The CDR3 is made up of 15 amino acids. The CDR3 bases that were read are TGTGCCAGTAGTTTGACTAGCGGGAGTTTCAATGAC. Encoded protein: CASSLTSGSFND. The full-length CDR3 reads as CASSLTSGSFNDYTF.

This clone was seen many times. The read ends 3 residues early relative to the CDR3; the germline J gene fills the gap. The rearrangement links TRBV7-6 to TRBJ2-1; the match to TRBD1 covers 7 bases. CDR3 length: 13 residues. Germline lookup yields CDR1 SGHVS and CDR2 FNYEAQ. J gave up 6 bases and V 5 bases, and 4 bases lay outside the gene matches. The CDR3 loop reads CASSTRQGNEQFF. The sequenced part of the CDR3 DNA is TGTGCCAGCAGCACCCGACAGGGCAATGAG.

This clone occurred many times. Read coverage stops 3 residues before the CDR3 terminus; the germline J gene supplies the remainder. Other nucleotide sequences from this sample produce the same CDR3. The chain joins TRBV20-1 to TRBJ1-2; 9 bases fit TRBD1. The ends lost 1 base at V and 2 bases at J; junction bases unmatched: 8. Germline lookup yields CDR1 DFQATT and CDR2 SNEGSKA (reference sequence). CDR3 length: 16 amino acids. This chain's CDR3 is CSARGPGQGLNYGYTF. The part of the CDR3 DNA that was read is TGCAGTGCTAGAGGGCCGGGACAGGGTCTAAACTATGGC.

This clone came up many times. Read data end 3 residues before the CDR3 end; the end is taken from the germline J gene. The chain joins TRBV5-5 to TRBJ2-7; D unclear. The germline gives CDR1 SGHKS, CDR2 YYEKEE (reference sequence). The CDR3 contains 14 residues. The V end was cut by 0 bases, the J end by 0 bases, with 7 bases between. CDR3: CASSLGHISYEQYF. CDR3 DNA (partial): TGTGCCAGCAGCTTGGGTCACATCTCCTACGAG.

This clone was recorded at least ten times. Read data end 3 residues before the CDR3 end; the end is taken from the germline J gene. The chain recombines TRBV10-2 with TRBJ1-1; possible D gene TRBD1, 6 bases. The CDR3 has 12 amino acids. Germline CDR1 WSHSY, CDR2 SAAADI. The V gene lost 6 bases and the J gene lost 7 bases, with 12 bases spanning the gap. CDR3 bases read: TGCGCCAGCAGCCCCGGACAGCTTGAA. Its translation is CASSPGQLE. The CDR3 in its entirety is CASSPGQLEAFF.

In its sample, this clone was seen many times. The observed sequence ends 3 residues before the CDR3 terminus, with the missing tail filled in from the germline J gene. V is TRBV29-1 and J is TRBJ1-2; TRBD1 aligns across 7 bases. The CDR3 contains 12 residues. Germline assignment: CDR1 SQVTM and CDR2 ANQGSEA. Trimming cost V 0 bases and J 6 bases; bases outside gene matches: 1. The sequenced part of the CDR3 DNA is TGCAGCGTTGAAGACAGGGGGGATGGC. Its translation: CSVEDRGDG. The whole CDR3 reads CSVEDRGDGYTF.

This clone was seen ten or more times. The missing CDR3 end, 3 residues past where the read stops, is filled in from the germline J gene. The chain is built from TRBV4-2 and TRBJ2-1, with TRBD2 matching 11 bases. Germline V gene data show CDR1 as LGHNA and CDR2 as YNFKEQ. This CDR3 is built from 16 residues. J gave up 4 bases and V 4 bases, and 6 bases lay outside the gene matches. The CDR3 reads CASSRDSGRGYNEQFF. The CDR3 DNA, read in part, is TGTGCCAGCAGCCGGGATAGCGGGAGGGGATACAATGAG.